This T cell receptor beta chain stems from a study of CD4 T cells in relation to SARS-CoV-2 and coronaviruses. About the research overall: After approximately 10 days of antigen culture, PBMC TCR beta CDR3s were sequenced.

As concerns this clone: The target antigen is unknown.

The V gene lost 1 base and the J gene lost 0 bases, with 16 bases spanning the gap. CDR1 is MGHRA and CDR2 is YSYEKL in the germline V gene. The CDR3 contains 18 residues. Before the COVID-19 pandemic, during about 2010-2018, CD4+ T cells were taken from unexposed donors. Isolation of CD4+ T cells took place after about 10 days in culture. Testing used SARS-CoV-2 S/N and four cold-coronavirus spikes on unexposed-donor CD4+ T cells, cells permitting. Data came from immunoSEQ multiplex PCR; TCRdb stores just in-frame clones and leaves some out. Of about 18,000 clones listed, 70% to 80% were seen once; the top ten hold roughly 19%. Study-level points and caveats: No donor gave both pre-pandemic and post-infection samples.

The gene calls are TRBV4-1 and TRBJ2-1, with D possibly being TRBD2 (7 bases). The sequencing sample was made of CD4+ T cells from PBMCs, cultured in vitro. The sequence was collected from a human donor in good health. The CDR3 nucleotides read TGCGCCAGCAGCCAAGGGTGGGGGGGGCCGAGCTCCTACAATGAGCAGTTCTTC. Translated: CASSQGWGGPSSYNEQFF.